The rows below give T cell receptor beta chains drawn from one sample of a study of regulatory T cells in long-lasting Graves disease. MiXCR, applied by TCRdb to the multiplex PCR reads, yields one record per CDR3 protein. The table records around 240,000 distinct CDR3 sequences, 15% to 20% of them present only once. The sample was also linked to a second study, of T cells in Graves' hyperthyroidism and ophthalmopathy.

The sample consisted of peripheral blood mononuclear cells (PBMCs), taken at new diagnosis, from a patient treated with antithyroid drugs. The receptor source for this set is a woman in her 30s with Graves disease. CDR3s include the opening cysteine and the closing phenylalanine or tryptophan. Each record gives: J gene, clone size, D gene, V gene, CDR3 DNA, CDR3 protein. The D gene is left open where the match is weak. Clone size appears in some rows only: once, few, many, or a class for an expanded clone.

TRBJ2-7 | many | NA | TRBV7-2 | TGTGCCAGCAGTCTTATCAGGGGAGCCACCTACGAGCAGTACTTC | CASSLIRGATYEQYF
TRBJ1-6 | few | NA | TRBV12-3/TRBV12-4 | TGTGCCAGCAGTTTGATGGGAGGGGGGCGCTCACCCCTCCACTTT | CASSLMGGGRSPLHF
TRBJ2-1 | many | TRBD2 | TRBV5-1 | TGCGCCAGCAGCTTGGCGCAGCGGGGGGGCCTGGATGAGCAGTTCTTC | CASSLAQRGGLDEQFF
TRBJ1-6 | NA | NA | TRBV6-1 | TGTGCCAGCAGTCAAGGCTCTTTTTCACCCCTCCACTTT | CASSQGSFSPLHF
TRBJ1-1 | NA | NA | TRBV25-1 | TGTGCCAGCAGTGTGTTGTCGGCCACTGAAGCTTTCTTT | CASSVLSATEAFF
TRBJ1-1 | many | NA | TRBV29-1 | TGCAGCGTCCGAGAGAACACTGAAGCTTTCTTT | CSVRENTEAFF
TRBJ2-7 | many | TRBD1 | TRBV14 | TGTGCCAGCAGCCAAGGCCGGACAGGGGGCGGCGGCTACGAGCAGTACTTC | CASSQGRTGGGGYEQYF
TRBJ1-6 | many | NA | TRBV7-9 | TGTGCCAGCATTATCTTTGGAGGGCTTACCTATAATTCACCCCTCCACTTT | CASIIFGGLTYNSPLHF
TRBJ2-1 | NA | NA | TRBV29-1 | TGCAGCGTTGAATCGGGAGACAATGAGCAGTTCTTC | CSVESGDNEQFF
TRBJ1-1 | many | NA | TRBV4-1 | TGCGCCAGCAGCCTCTCCCGGGGAGGGTCGGTGAACACTGAAGCTTTCTTT | CASSLSRGGSVNTEAFF
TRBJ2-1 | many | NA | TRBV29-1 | TGCAGCGGAGGAGGGGGCCTGTCCTACAATGAGCAGTTCTTC | CSGGGGLSYNEQFF
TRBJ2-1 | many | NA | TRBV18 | TGTGCCAGCTCACTCCCTAGTATGAATGAGCAGTTCTTC | CASSLPSMNEQFF